This T cell receptor (beta chain) was sequenced during a study of vaccination effects on CD4 cells after COVID-19. Study conclusions and caveats: Whether induced by infection or by vaccine, clones showed marked clonal contraction late after vaccination. Healthy vaccinees' vaccine-induced clones included only 1 of 255 cross-reacting with common cold coronaviruses.

As to this clone: Antigen: not known.

ViraFEST assay sequencing came after antigen-specific CD4+ T cells were expanded with viral peptide pools. Following a roughly 11-day culture, CD4+ T cells were purified. Participants were vaccinated with two doses of either the BNT162b2 or mRNA-1273 vaccine. All vaccine recipients tested negative for nucleocapsid antibodies and had never contracted SARS-CoV-2 infection. On both days 3 and 7, half of the culture medium was replaced with IL-2 medium. This table comes from immunoSEQ multiplex PCR, and its TCRdb copy is limited to in-frame clones, with some not included. This table holds over 14,000 clones, roughly 72% found once. The V gene's germline CDR1 is MNHEY and CDR2 SVGAGI. The CDR3 loop spans 16 amino acids. With 2 bases removed from V and 0 bases from J, the gap between germline ends came to 14 bases.

The V and J genes are TRBV6-5 and TRBJ2-7; the D is unclear. The TCR was taken from a human donor who received a COVID-19 vaccine. The sequencing here drew on CD4+ T cells from PBMCs cultured with SARS-CoV-2 spike peptides, taken after COVID-19 vaccination. For the CDR3, the DNA is TGTGCCAGCAGTTACACCTCCTTTACCAGCTCCTACGAGCAGTACTTC. Residues: CASSYTSFTSSYEQYF.